These 3 T cell receptor beta chains share one sample of origin, sequenced in a study of blood T cell repertoires in COVID-19 (TCRdb year 2020). The library was prepared using the immunoSEQ multiplex PCR assay. TCRdb retrieved this table from immuneACCESS and kept in-frame rearrangements only. Not all clones are present; in checked studies, unresolved V genes account for under half, and no reason is known for the remainder. The sample profile shows 150,000 to 170,000 clones; approximately 85% of them were found once. 0.63% of the sample is held by the ten biggest clonotypes. The sequenced material came from peripheral blood. Receptors were obtained from a man between 60 and 75 years old with COVID-19, enrolled during active disease.

The CDR3 loop reads CASSRLEGGKNIQYF. The CDR3 DNA sequence: TGTGCCAGCAGCCGACTCGAAGGTGGCAAAAACATTCAGTACTTC. The chain employs TRBV9 and TRBJ2-4, with D uncertain. V shed 4 bases and J shed 3 bases, with 14 bases lying between them. Germline loops: CDR1 SGDLS, CDR2 YYNGEE. The CDR3 has 15 amino acids.

The J gene is TRBJ1-4, the V gene TRBV2, with unresolved D. The CDR3 totals 14 residues. Germline V gene sequence: CDR1 SNHLY, CDR2 FYNNEI. V lost 0 bases to trimming and J lost 6 bases, with 8 bases between them. CDR3 coding DNA: TGTGCCAGCAGTGAAGCTTGGCAAGATGAAAAACTGTTTTTT. Translated: CASSEAWQDEKLFF.

The sample holds one count of this clone. This chain links TRBV6-5 with TRBJ1-2; D possibly corresponds to TRBD1 (5 bases). Trimming pared 7 bases from V and 8 bases from J, leaving 17 bases between. In germline, CDR1 is MNHEY, CDR2 SVGAGI. This CDR3 is built from 13 residues. CDR3 DNA: TGTGCCAGCACAGTAAAAGGACAATCGGGCTACACCTTC. The encoded protein is CASTVKGQSGYTF.